The clone carrying this T cell receptor beta chain was picked up many times. The antigen is undetermined. These data come from a study of human T cells and chemical hapten exposure. About the study: Patients, a majority of them female, were diagnosed with alopecia areata, totalis or universalis. Study findings and constraints: TCRs exceeding 1 in 1000 frequency stayed unchanged with DPC sensitization.

Time point specified: patch test 3, about 24 weeks after DPC sensitization. This sample's treatment: therapeutic diphenylcyclopropenone sensitization with weekly scalp DPC. Total RNA was isolated from whole blood that had not been fractionated. Blood collection happened ahead of applying each patch test. Trimming at V came to 3 bases and at J to 4 bases, leaving 10 bases not matched to a gene. The CDR3 has 16 residues. Germline loops: CDR1 MNHEY, CDR2 SMNVEV (reference sequence). TCRdb re-called the RACE reads through MiXCR, storing one row per CDR3 protein. The sample carries some 39,000 distinct CDR3 sequences, approximately 9.5% recorded once.

The source is a man aged 45-65 years with alopecia areata. Some clones in this sample may be carry-over from other donors' samples. The starting material was whole blood, obtained in connection with sensitization to the hapten diphenylcyclopropenone (DPC). This chain connects TRBV27 to TRBJ2-3; TRBD2 matches at 7 bases. CDR3 coding DNA: TGTGCCAGCAGTTTCGGAGGCGGGAGTATGGCAGATACGCAGTATTTT. It specifies CASSFGGGSMADTQYF.